This T cell receptor beta chain was documented in a study of shared clonotypes between healthy human individuals. General observations from the study: Richness estimates generally favored naive over memory subsets. Clonotype sharing among the donors was expected to vary with sequencing depth. In this cohort, only blood was sampled, and tissue repertoires likely differ.

Only in-frame clones appear in the TCRdb table, and some are missing; sequencing was by immunoSEQ multiplex PCR. The repertoire includes approximately 340,000 clones, approximately 74% of them detected once, and about a tenth sits in the top ten. None of the donors, who were healthy HIV-negative adults, had recently had acute infections or vaccinations. CDR1 and CDR2 from the germline V gene are MNHEY and SVGAGI. The CDR3 has 12 amino acids. V dropped 8 bases and J dropped 4; count of bases not matched to a gene: 5. In this sample, this clone turned up once. Its specificity is unknown. The chain couples TRBV6-5 to TRBJ2-7, with 7 bases lining up with TRBD2. The sequenced sample was memory CD4+ T cells sorted from blood. Documented subset: CD45RA-negative fraction. This sequence was found in a man aged 25 to 40 in good health. CDR3 DNA: TGTGCCAGCGGGAGGGCCGGGTACGAGCAGTACTTC. It codes for CASGRAGYEQYF.